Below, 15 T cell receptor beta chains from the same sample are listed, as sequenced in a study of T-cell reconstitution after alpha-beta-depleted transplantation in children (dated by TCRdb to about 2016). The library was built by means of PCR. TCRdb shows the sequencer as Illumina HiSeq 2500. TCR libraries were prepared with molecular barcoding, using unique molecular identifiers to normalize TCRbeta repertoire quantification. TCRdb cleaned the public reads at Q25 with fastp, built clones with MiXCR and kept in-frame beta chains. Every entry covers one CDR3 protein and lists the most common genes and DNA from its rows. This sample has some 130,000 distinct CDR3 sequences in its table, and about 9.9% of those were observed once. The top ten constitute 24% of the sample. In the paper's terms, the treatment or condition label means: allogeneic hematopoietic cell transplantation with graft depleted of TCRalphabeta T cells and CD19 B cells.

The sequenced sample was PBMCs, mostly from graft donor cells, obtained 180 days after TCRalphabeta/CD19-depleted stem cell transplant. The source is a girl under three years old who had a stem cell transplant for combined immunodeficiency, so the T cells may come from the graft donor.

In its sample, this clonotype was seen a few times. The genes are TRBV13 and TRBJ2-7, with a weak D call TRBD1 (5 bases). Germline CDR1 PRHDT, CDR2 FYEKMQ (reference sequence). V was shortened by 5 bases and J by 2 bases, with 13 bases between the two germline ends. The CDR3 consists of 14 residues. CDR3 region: CASSPPRAAYEQYF. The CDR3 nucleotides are TGTGCCAGCAGCCCCCCCAGGGCTGCCTACGAGCAGTACTTC.

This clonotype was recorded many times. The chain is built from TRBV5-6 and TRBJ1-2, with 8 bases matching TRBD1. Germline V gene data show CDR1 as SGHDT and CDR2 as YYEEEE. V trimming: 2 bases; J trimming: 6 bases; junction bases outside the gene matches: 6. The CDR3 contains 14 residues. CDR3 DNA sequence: TGTGCCAGCAGCTTTAAGGACAGGGTACATGGCTACACCTTC. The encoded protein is CASSFKDRVHGYTF.

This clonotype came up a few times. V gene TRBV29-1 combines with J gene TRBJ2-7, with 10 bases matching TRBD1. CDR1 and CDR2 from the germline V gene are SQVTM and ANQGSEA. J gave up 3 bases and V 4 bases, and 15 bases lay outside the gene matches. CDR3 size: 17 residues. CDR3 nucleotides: TGCAGCGTTGGTTCTCCCCACCGGGACAGGGGAAACTACGAGCAGTACTTC. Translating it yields CSVGSPHRDRGNYEQYF.

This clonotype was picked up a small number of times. CDR3 amino acids: CSLAAGRTGELFF. CDR3 coding DNA: TGCTCCCTTGCGGCGGGACGGACCGGGGAGCTGTTTTTT. The chain recombines TRBV20-1 with TRBJ2-2, with a weak D call TRBD2 (6 bases). The CDR3 extends over 13 amino acids. Per germline, CDR1 DFQATT and CDR2 SNEGSKA (reference sequence).

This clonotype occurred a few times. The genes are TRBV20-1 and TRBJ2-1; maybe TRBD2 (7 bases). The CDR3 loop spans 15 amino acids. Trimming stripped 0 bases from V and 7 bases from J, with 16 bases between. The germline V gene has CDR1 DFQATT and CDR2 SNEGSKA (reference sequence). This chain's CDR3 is CSARDMGGGRNEQFF. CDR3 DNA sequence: TGCAGTGCTAGAGATATGGGGGGGGGCCGGAATGAGCAGTTCTTC.

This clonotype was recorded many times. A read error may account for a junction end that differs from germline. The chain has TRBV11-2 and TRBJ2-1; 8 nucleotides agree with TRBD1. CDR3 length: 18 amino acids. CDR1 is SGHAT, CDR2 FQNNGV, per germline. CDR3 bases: TGTGCCAGCAGTTTAGAGACCCTCCGGACAGGGTTCGACAATGAGCAGTTCTTC. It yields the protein CASSLETLRTGFDNEQFF. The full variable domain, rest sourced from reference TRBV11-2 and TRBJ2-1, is EAGVAQSPRYKIIEKRQSVAFWCNPISGHATLYWYQQILGQGPKLLIQFQNNGVVDDSQLPKDRFSAERLKGVDSTLKIQPAKLEDSAVYLCASSLETLRTGFDNEQFFGPGTRLTVL.

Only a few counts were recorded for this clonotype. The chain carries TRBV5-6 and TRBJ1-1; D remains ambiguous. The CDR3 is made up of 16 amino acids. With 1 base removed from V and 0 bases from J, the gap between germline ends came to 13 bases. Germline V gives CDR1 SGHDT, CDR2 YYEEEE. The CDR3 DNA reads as TGTGCCAGCAGCTTGCTCTGGCAACCCATGAACACTGAAGCTTTCTTT. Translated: CASSLLWQPMNTEAFF.

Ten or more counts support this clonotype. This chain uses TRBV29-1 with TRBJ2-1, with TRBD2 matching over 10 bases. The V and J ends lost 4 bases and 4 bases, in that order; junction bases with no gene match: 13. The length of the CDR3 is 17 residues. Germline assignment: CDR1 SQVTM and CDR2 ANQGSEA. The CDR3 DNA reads TGCAGCGTTGGCCGGATAGCGGGAGGCCCCCTTTACAATGAGCAGTTCTTC. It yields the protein CSVGRIAGGPLYNEQFF.

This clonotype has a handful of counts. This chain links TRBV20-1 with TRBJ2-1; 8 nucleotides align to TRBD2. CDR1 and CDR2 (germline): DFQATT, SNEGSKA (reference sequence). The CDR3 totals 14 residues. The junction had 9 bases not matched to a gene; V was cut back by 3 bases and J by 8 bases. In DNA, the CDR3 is TGCAGTGCTAGGACAGCGGGAGTCCTGGATGAGCAGTTCTTC. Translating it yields CSARTAGVLDEQFF.

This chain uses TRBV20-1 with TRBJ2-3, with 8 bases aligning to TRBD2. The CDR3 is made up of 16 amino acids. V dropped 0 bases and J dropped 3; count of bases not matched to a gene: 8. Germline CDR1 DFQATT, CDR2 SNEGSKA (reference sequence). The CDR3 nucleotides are TGCAGTGCTAGAGATAACCCCGGGAGGGGTACAGATACGCAGTATTTT. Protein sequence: CSARDNPGRGTDTQYF.

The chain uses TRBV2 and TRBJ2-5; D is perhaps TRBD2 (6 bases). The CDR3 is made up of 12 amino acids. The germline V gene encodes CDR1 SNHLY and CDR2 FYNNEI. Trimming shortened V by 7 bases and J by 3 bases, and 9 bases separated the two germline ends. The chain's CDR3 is CASNGGKETQYF. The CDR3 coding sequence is TGTGCCAGCAATGGAGGGAAAGAGACCCAGTACTTC.

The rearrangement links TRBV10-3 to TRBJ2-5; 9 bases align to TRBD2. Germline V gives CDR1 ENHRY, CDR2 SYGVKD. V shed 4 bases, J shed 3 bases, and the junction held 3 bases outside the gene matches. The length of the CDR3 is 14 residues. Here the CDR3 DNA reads TGTGCCATCAGTGGCGGGAGGGCCGAAGAGACCCAGTACTTC. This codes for CAISGGRAEETQYF.

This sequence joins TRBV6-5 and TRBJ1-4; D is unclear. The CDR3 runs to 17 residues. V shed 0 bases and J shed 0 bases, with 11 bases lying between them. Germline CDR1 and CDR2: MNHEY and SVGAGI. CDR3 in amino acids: CASSYSKARSTNEKLFF. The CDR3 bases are TGTGCCAGCAGTTACTCGAAGGCTCGGTCAACTAATGAAAAACTGTTTTTT.

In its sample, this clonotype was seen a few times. The CDR3 sequence is CASSPRVTSNEQYF. The CDR3 DNA is TGTGCCAGCAGCCCCAGGGTCACCAGTAACGAGCAGTACTTC. The rearrangement links TRBV7-2 to TRBJ2-7; D might be TRBD1 (5 bases). The CDR3 has 14 residues. The V gene's germline CDR1 is SGHTA and CDR2 FQGNSA. V was clipped by 5 bases and J by 5 bases, with 16 bases between them.

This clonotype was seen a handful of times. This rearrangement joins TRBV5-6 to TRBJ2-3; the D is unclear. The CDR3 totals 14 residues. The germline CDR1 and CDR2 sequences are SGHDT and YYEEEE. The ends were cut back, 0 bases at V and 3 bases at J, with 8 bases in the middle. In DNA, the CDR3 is TGTGCCAGCAGCTTGGACTGGGCAACAGATACGCAGTATTTT. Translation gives CASSLDWATDTQYF.